This paragraph reports one TCR beta chain. MiXCR was run by TCRdb on the RT-PCR reads, yielding one entry per CDR3 protein. The sample includes 550,000 to 750,000 distinct CDR3 sequences, 14% of them seen just once. The CDR3 sequence is 15 residues long. Trimming removed 5 bases at V and 2 bases at J, with 15 bases between. Germline V CDR1 and CDR2: SEHNR, FQNEAQ (reference sequence). The sequencing input was memory CD4+ T cells from blood. V and J are TRBV7-9 and TRBJ2-5; TRBD1 or TRBD2 may be the D gene (5 bases each). This clonotype was sampled from a female donor in good health, serving as a healthy control. In DNA form, the CDR3 reads TGTGCCAGCAGCCCCTGGGACGAGTCTCAAGAGACCCAGTACTTC. Its protein product is CASSPWDESQETQYF.